This TCR beta chain stems from a study of T-cell memory formation after mild COVID-19. The overall study: Clusters of TCRs were largely donor specific. Study-level points and caveats: There were some responding clones in pre-infection memory, which suggested that cross-reactive memory had joined. Among CD4+ contracting clones, most were CM and EM, and CD8+ ones EMRA.

Constant-segment primers served in 5'RACE that generated TCR alpha and TCR beta cDNA libraries bearing sample barcodes and UMIs. TCRdb independently ran MiXCR on the 5' RACE reads; one entry per CDR3 protein. The sample carries 400,000 or so distinct CDR3 sequences, under 25% recorded once. Notes on this clonotype: Antigen specificity is unknown.

The CDR3 spans 19 residues. The ends lost 2 bases at V and 2 bases at J; junction bases unmatched: 10. The source material was PBMCs or a T cell subset sorted from them (not recorded which). The receptor's source is an adult woman who had mild COVID-19 (a few samples of this study predate the infection). Cell type and time point are not known. V gene TRBV12-3 or TRBV12-4 combines with J gene TRBJ2-4; TRBD2 matches 12 bases. The CDR3 is CASSLWASGGGRTKNIQYF. The DNA for the CDR3 is TGTGCCAGCAGTTTATGGGCTAGCGGGGGGGGAAGAACCAAAAACATTCAGTACTTC.